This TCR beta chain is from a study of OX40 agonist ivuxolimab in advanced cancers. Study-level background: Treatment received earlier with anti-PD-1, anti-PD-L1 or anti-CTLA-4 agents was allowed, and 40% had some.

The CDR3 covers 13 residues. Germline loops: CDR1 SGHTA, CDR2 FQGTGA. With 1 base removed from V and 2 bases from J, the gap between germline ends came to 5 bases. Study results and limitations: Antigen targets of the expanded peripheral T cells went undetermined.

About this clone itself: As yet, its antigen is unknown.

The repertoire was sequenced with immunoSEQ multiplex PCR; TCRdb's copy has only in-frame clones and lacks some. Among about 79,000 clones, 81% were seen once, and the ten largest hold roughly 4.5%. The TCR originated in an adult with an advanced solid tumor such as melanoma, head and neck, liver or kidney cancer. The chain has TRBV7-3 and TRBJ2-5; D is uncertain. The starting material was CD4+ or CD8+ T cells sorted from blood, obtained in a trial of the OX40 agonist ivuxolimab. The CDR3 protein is CASSLNWQETQYF. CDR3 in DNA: TGTGCCAGCAGCTTAAATTGGCAAGAGACCCAGTACTTC.